This TCR beta chain was recovered during a study of beta chain features in type 1 diabetes listed by TCRdb under 2018. At the level of the whole study: No differences in mean age, gender distribution, total cell number or subset yield were found between patients and healthy donors. A total of roughly 100 million sorted cells were examined across all samples, and the number of cells per subset was strongly correlated with RNA yield. In the study, recently diagnosed type 1 diabetes patients and matched healthy donors were compared on the TCRB repertoires of their sorted circulating CD4+ T cell subsets. Whereas all 30 or so donors provided naive and central memory subsets, regulatory and stem cell-like memory subsets were isolated from just 8 patients and roughly 8 healthy donors.

General findings and caveats noted by the study authors: PCR might favor shorter templates, but patient and control samples were amplified and corrected together, so any skew would affect both groups equally. Naive, central memory and regulatory TCRB repertoires appeared to be more similar among patients than among healthy donors. In all four CD4+ subsets, TCRB CDR3 length was moderately but significantly shorter in type 1 diabetes patients. Because cDNA was sequenced instead of genomic DNA, activated cells with high expression could be over-represented, although the groups did not differ in activation or CD3 levels. At VDJ recombination sites, type 1 diabetes patients had fewer insertions and more deleted nucleotides, which implies abnormalities in thymic rearrangement. Because small numbers of individuals were included in the HLA sub-analyses, any influence of HLA type on TCRB rearrangement was left unresolved.

This clone was observed a few times. The target of this receptor is not known. The record has no base qualities; no much larger clone is one base away. The entire isolated RNA was reverse transcribed using the High Capacity cDNA Reverse Transcription Kit, and thus expressed TCRB transcripts were sequenced. Deep immunoSEQ sequencing was applied to naive, central memory and regulatory T cell samples, giving an average of roughly 3.5 million total reads per sample. Sorted cells were lysed in RLT buffer, and RNA was extracted using DNase-treated RNeasy Micro or Mini kits according to cell number. Each cell subset was processed separately to prevent cross-contamination, with patient and healthy donor samples processed together. Using the immunoSEQ multiplex PCR, TCRB sequences were amplified from cDNA into 87-bp fragments spanning the CDR3 region. Amplicons were sequenced on the Illumina HiSeq platform. In the authors' own workflow: Synthetic template baselines were used to correct PCR bias computationally, reads within Hamming distance 2 were collapsed together, and singletons that could not be merged were discarded. By aligning reads against IMGT, V, D and J genes, CDR3 length, and insertions or deletions at six rearrangement sites were assigned. Within each subset, clonotype counts were normalized to sorted cell number, after which true diversity and Gini coefficients were computed with the tcR R package. The overlap coefficient, calculated on TCRB nucleotide sequences, was used to measure repertoire sharing. Out-of-frame TCRB sequences from naive cells were analyzed as a proxy for the pre-selection repertoire. TCRdb's version of the immuneACCESS table is confined to in-frame rearrangements and falls short of the full clone set. An unresolved V gene accounts for under half of the shortfall where checked; the remainder is of unknown origin. Clonal size and the V and J genes are those of that table, whereas D and trimming came from the DNA. For this sample there are more than 250,000 clones; around 22% appear just once. Clones ranked in the top ten supply around 0.012% of the sample.

Relative to germline, V is 4 bases shorter and J is 2 bases shorter, with 13 bases between their ends. CDR1 and CDR2 were assigned from the germline V gene as SGHRS and YFSETQ. The CDR3, from cysteine to phenylalanine, totals 14 residues. Here the CDR3 DNA is all that survives: 42 bases in frame from base 1. Each donor gave one peripheral blood draw, roughly 0.11 L on average, collected into heparinised tubes. Naive, central memory, regulatory and stem cell-like memory CD4+ T cells were sorted on a BD FACSAria II using a panel including CD45RO, CCR7, CD25, CD127, CD95 and CD27. A purity above 95% was achieved for all sorted populations. PBMCs were separated immediately by Lymphoprep density gradient centrifugation and were stained directly, without being cultured. To minimize batch effects, samples were stained and sorted in pairs, one healthy donor with one patient per experiment.

The chain joins TRBV5-1 to TRBJ2-7; matching of 5 bases hints at TRBD1 as the D gene. The source is a woman aged 30 to 39 with type 1 diabetes. Sequencing used naive CD4+ T cells from blood. The meaning of the sample's cell subset or site label: true naive CD4+ T cells. The CDR3 is CASSPRQIAYEQYF. The DNA is as follows: TGCGCCAGCAGCCCACGACAGATAGCCTACGAGCAGTACTTC.